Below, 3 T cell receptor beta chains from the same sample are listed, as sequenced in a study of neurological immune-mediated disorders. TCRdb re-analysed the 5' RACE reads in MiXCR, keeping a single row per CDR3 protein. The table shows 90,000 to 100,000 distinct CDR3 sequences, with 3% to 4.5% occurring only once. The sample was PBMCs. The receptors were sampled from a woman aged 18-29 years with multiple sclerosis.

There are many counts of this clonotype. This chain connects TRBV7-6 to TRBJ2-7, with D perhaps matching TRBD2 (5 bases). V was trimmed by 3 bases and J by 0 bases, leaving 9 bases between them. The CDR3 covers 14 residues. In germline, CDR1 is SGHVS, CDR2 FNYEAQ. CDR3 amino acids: CASSFKGSSYEQYF. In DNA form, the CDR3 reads TGTGCCAGCAGCTTCAAAGGGAGCTCCTACGAGCAGTACTTC. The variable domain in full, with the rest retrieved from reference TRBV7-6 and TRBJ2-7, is GAGVSQSPRYKVTKRGQDVALRCDPISGHVSLYWYRQALGQGPEFLTYFNYEAQQDKSGLPNDRFSAERPEGSISTLTIQRTEQRDSAMYRCASSFKGSSYEQYFGPGTRLTVT.

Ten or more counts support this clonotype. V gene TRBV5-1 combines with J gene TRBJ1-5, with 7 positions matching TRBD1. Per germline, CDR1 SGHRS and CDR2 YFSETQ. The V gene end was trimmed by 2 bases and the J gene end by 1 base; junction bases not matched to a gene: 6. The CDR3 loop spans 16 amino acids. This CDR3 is CASSFGGGGSNQPQHF. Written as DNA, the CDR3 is TGCGCCAGCAGCTTCGGAGGGGGCGGGAGCAATCAGCCCCAGCATTTT.

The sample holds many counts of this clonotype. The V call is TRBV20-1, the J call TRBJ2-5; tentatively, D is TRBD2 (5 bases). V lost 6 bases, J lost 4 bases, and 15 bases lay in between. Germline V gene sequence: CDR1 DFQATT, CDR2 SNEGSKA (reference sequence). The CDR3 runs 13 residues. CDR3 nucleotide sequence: TGCAGTGCCTTGTGGGCGGGCCCAGAGACCCAGTACTTC. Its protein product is CSALWAGPETQYF.